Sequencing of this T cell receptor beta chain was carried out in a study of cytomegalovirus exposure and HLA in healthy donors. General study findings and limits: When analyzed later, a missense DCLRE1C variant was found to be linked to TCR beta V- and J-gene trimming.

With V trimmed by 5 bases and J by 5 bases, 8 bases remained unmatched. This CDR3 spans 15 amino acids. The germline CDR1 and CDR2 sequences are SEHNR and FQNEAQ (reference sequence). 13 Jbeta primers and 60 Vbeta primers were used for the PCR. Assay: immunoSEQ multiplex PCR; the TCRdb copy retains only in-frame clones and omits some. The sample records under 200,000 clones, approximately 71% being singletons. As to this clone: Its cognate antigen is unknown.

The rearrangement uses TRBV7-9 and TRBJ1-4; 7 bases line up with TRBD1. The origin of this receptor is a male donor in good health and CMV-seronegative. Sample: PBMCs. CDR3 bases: TGTGCCAGCAGCCCAGGGACAGTACTAAATGAAAAACTGTTTTTT. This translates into CASSPGTVLNEKLFF.